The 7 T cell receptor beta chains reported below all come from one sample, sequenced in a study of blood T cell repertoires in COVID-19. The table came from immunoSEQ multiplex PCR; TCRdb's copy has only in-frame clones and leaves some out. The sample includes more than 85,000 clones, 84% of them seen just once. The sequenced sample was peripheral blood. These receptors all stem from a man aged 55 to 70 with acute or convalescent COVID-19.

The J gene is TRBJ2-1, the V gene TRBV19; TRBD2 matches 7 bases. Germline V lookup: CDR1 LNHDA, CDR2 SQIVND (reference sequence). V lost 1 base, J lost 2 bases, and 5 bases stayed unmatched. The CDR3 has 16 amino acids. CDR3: CASSIAQAGPYNEQFF. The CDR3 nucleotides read TGTGCCAGTAGTATAGCACAAGCGGGGCCCTACAATGAGCAGTTCTTC.

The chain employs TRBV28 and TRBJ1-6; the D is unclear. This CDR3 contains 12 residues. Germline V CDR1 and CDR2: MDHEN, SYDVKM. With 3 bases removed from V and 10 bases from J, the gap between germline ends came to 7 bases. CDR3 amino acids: CASSFGQSPLHF. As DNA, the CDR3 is TGTGCCAGCAGTTTTGGGCAGTCACCCCTCCACTTT. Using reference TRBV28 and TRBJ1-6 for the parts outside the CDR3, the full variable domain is DVKVTQSSRYLVKRTGEKVFLECVQDMDHENMFWYRQDPGLGLRLIYFSYDVKMKEKGDIPEGYSVSREKKERFSLILESASTNQTSMYLCASSFGQSPLHFGNGTRLTVT.

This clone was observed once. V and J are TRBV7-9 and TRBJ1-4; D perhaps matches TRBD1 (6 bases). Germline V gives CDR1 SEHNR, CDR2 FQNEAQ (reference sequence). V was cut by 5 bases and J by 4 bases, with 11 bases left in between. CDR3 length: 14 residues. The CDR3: CASSQGQVNEKLFF. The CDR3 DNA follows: TGTGCCAGCAGCCAGGGGCAAGTTAATGAAAAACTGTTTTTT.

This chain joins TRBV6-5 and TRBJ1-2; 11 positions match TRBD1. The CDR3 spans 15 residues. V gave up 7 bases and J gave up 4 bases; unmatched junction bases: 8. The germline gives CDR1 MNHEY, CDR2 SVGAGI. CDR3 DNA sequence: TGTGCCAGCACTCGACGGGGACAGGGGGGCTATGGCTACACCTTC. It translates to CASTRRGQGGYGYTF.

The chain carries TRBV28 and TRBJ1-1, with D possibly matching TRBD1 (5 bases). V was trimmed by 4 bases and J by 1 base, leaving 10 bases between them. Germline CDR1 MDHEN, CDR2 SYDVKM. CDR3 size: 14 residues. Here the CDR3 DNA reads TGTGCCAGCAGTTCTACGGGGGGGAACACTGAAGCTTTCTTT. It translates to CASSSTGGNTEAFF.

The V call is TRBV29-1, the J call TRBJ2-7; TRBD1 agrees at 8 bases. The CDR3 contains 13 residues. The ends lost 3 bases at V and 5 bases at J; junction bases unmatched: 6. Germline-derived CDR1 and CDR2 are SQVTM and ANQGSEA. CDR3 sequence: CSVDRQGADEQYF. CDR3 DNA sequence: TGCAGCGTTGATCGGCAGGGGGCGGACGAGCAGTACTTC.

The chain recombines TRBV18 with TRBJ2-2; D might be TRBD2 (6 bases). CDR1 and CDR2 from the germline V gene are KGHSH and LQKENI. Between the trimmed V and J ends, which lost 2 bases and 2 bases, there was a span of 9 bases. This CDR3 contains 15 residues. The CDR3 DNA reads TGTGCCAGCTCACCAGCGGGATCTAACACCGGGGAGCTGTTTTTT. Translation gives CASSPAGSNTGELFF. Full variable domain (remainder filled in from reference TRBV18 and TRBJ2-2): NAGVMQNPRHLVRRRGQEARLRCSPMKGHSHVYWYRQLPEEGLKFMVYLQKENIIDESGMPKERFSAEFPKEGPSILRIQQVVRGDSAAYFCASSPAGSNTGELFFGEGSRLTVL.